This is a list of T cell receptor beta chains from one sample in a study of T cell responses to AZD1222 COVID-19 vaccine. Method: immunoSEQ multiplex PCR; TCRdb's copy keeps in-frame clones and lacks some. Of around 99,000 clones listed, around nine tenths are singletons. Sequencing was performed on peripheral blood, taken 28 days after the second AZD1222 dose. The receptors shown here come from an adult who received the AZD1222 COVID-19 vaccine. The CDR3 runs from the conserved cysteine through the conserved F or W. A D gene is named only where the DNA matches it firmly. Not all rows give a size; the values are once, few, many and, for expanded clones, a class.

j_call,v_call,clone_size,d_call,cdr3_aa,cdr3_nt
TRBJ1-1,TRBV6-1,large,TRBD1,CASSESPGGATEAFF,TGTGCCAGCAGTGAATCGCCAGGGGGGGCCACTGAAGCTTTCTTT
TRBJ1-1,TRBV27,-,TRBD1,CASRDRGQNTEAFF,TGTGCCAGCAGGGACAGGGGGCAGAACACTGAAGCTTTCTTT
TRBJ1-4,TRBV5-5,-,-,CASSLALPVNNEKLFF,TGTGCCAGCAGCTTGGCGTTGCCGGTTAATAATGAAAAACTGTTTTTT
TRBJ1-2,TRBV6-2/TRBV6-3,-,TRBD1,CASSYPGTGGVNYGYTF,TGTGCCAGCAGTTACCCCGGGACAGGGGGCGTCAACTATGGCTACACCTTC
TRBJ1-6,TRBV5-8,-,-,CASSLQGSSYNSPLHF,TGTGCCAGCAGCTTGCAGGGGAGCTCCTATAATTCACCCCTCCACTTT
TRBJ1-1,TRBV6-5,-,-,CASSKRGARTEAFF,TGTGCCAGCAGTAAACGGGGGGCTCGGACTGAAGCTTTCTTT
TRBJ1-5,TRBV4-1,-,-,CASSSHRPGEANQPQHF,TGCGCCAGCAGTTCCCATCGACCAGGGGAGGCAAATCAGCCCCAGCATTTT
TRBJ1-1,TRBV2,-,TRBD1,CATPGAGGMNTEAFF,TGTGCCACCCCGGGGGCAGGGGGAATGAACACTGAAGCTTTCTTT
TRBJ2-3,TRBV5-1,-,TRBD2,CASSLDRAGVTDTQYF,TGCGCCAGCAGCTTGGATCGAGCGGGGGTTACAGATACGCAGTATTTT
TRBJ1-1,TRBV29-1,-,-,CSYRFGVNTEAFF,TGCAGTTACAGGTTTGGCGTGAACACTGAAGCTTTCTTT
TRBJ2-1,TRBV25-1,-,-,CASSGGASSYNEQFF,TGTGCCAGCAGTGGGGGCGCGAGCTCCTACAATGAGCAGTTCTTC
TRBJ2-1,TRBV5-1,-,TRBD2,CASTLGAGRAGQFF,TGCGCCAGCACCCTAGGAGCGGGAAGGGCGGGGCAGTTCTTC
TRBJ1-1,TRBV5-6,-,TRBD1,CASSWDRGHSNTEAFF,TGTGCCAGCAGCTGGGACAGGGGGCATTCGAACACTGAAGCTTTCTTT
TRBJ1-5,TRBV4-3,once,TRBD1,CASSRDRGQPQHF,TGCGCCAGCAGCCGAGACAGGGGACAGCCCCAGCATTTT
TRBJ2-3,TRBV6-5,-,-,CASSYSRGGSTDTQYF,TGTGCCAGCAGTTACTCGAGAGGGGGGAGCACAGATACGCAGTATTTT
TRBJ1-5,TRBV19,-,TRBD1,CASSIVGQGAGNQPQHF,TGTGCCAGTAGTATAGTTGGACAGGGGGCAGGCAATCAGCCCCAGCATTTT
TRBJ2-7,TRBV9,-,TRBD1,CASSASGQSYYEQYF,TGTGCCAGCAGCGCCTCGGGACAGAGTTACTACGAGCAGTACTTC
TRBJ1-2,TRBV6-4,once,-,CASSPSAGNNYGYTF,TGTGCCAGCAGTCCTTCGGCAGGGAATAACTATGGCTACACCTTC
TRBJ2-5,TRBV6-1,-,TRBD2,CASSELASGGETQYF,TGTGCCAGCAGTGAATTGGCTAGCGGGGGAGAGACCCAGTACTTC
TRBJ1-5,TRBV6-5,medium-sized,-,CASSSSVGWDQPQHF,TGTGCCAGCAGTTCATCGGTAGGGTGGGATCAGCCCCAGCATTTT
TRBJ1-2,TRBV24-1,-,-,CATSDRSYGYTF,TGTGCCACCAGTGATCGAAGCTATGGCTACACCTTC
TRBJ1-2,TRBV28,-,-,CASSLWGGQGRKDGYTF,TGTGCCAGCAGTTTATGGGGTGGGCAGGGGCGAAAGGATGGCTACACCTTC
TRBJ1-5,TRBV28,-,-,CASSLIPGLNTNQPQHF,TGTGCCAGCAGTTTGATCCCAGGGCTTAATACCAATCAGCCCCAGCATTTT
TRBJ2-2,TRBV5-4,-,TRBD2,CASSLGLAGANTGELFF,TGTGCCAGCAGCTTGGGACTAGCGGGTGCGAACACCGGGGAGCTGTTTTTT
TRBJ2-2,TRBV5-4,-,-,CASSLKGQMNTGELFF,TGTGCCAGCAGCCTCAAGGGACAAATGAACACCGGGGAGCTGTTTTTT
TRBJ1-2,TRBV18,-,-,CASSPNTAGYGYTF,TGTGCCAGCTCACCTAATACAGCAGGCTATGGCTACACCTTC
TRBJ2-1,TRBV19,once,-,CASSIMTSGLLDEQFF,TGTGCCAGTAGTATAATGACTAGTGGTCTCTTGGATGAGCAGTTCTTC
TRBJ1-4,TRBV4-1,-,-,CASSQVLGAANEKLFF,TGCGCCAGCAGCCAAGTCCTCGGGGCTGCTAATGAAAAACTGTTTTTT
TRBJ1-3,TRBV4-1,many,TRBD1,CASSPLGQGSGNTIYF,TGCGCCAGCAGCCCACTGGGACAGGGGTCTGGAAACACCATATATTTT
TRBJ1-5,TRBV4-1,-,-,CASSHPSNQPQHF,TGCGCCAGCAGCCACCCTAGCAATCAGCCCCAGCATTTT
TRBJ2-7,TRBV4-3,-,-,CASSQGLASETYEQYF,TGCGCCAGCAGCCAAGGGTTAGCGTCCGAAACCTACGAGCAGTACTTC
TRBJ1-4,TRBV18,-,TRBD1,CASSLGQGVSNEKLFF,TGTGCCAGCTCACTGGGACAGGGTGTTTCTAATGAAAAACTGTTTTTT
TRBJ1-5,TRBV6-1,-,-,CASSEMGTQHF,TGTGCCAGCAGTGAAATGGGGACCCAGCATTTT
TRBJ2-7,TRBV6-5,-,-,CASSYRNSPGEQYF,TGTGCCAGCAGTTACAGGAACTCTCCTGGGGAGCAGTACTTC
TRBJ2-1,TRBV14,-,TRBD2,CASSRTSGGIYNEQFF,TGTGCCAGCAGCCGCACTAGCGGGGGCATTTACAATGAGCAGTTCTTC
TRBJ2-5,TRBV7-9,-,TRBD2,CASSHGLVGETQYF,TGTGCCAGCAGCCACGGACTAGTCGGAGAGACCCAGTACTTC
TRBJ1-1,TRBV9,few,-,CASSVGHGYTEAFF,TGTGCCAGCAGCGTCGGACACGGCTACACTGAAGCTTTCTTT
TRBJ2-7,TRBV29-1,-,TRBD1,CSVELDRVYEQYF,TGCAGCGTTGAACTGGACAGGGTCTACGAGCAGTACTTC
TRBJ2-1,TRBV29-1,-,TRBD1,CSVDKQGGNEQFF,TGCAGCGTTGATAAACAGGGGGGCAATGAGCAGTTCTTC
TRBJ2-7,TRBV4-1,-,-,CASSPSLGQSYEQYF,TGCGCCAGCAGCCCTAGTTTGGGACAATCCTACGAGCAGTACTTC